A single sample gave rise to the 12 T cell receptor beta chains below, sequenced in a study of blood T cell repertoires in COVID-19. Profiling relied on immunoSEQ multiplex PCR, and the TCRdb table lists in-frame clones only, not all of them. The repertoire holds 300,000 to 350,000 clones, with about 91% as singletons. Source material: peripheral blood. The receptor source for this set is a man aged 25-40 years with COVID-19, enrolled during active disease.

This sequence joins TRBV7-2 and TRBJ2-3; TRBD2 matches 9 bases. V lost 5 bases to trimming and J lost 6 bases; unmatched junction nucleotides: 12. This CDR3 contains 16 residues. Germline values: CDR1 SGHTA, CDR2 FQGNSA. CDR3 nucleotides: TGTGCCAGCAGCCCCCCCCTCTGGCGGGAGGGGGATACGCAGTATTTT. It yields the protein CASSPPLWREGDTQYF. The variable domain in full, with the rest retrieved from reference TRBV7-2 and TRBJ2-3, is GAGVSQSPSNKVTEKGKDVELRCDPISGHTALYWYRQSLGQGLEFLIYFQGNSAPDKSGLPSDRFSAERTGGSVSTLTIQRTQQEDSAVYLCASSPPLWREGDTQYFGPGTRLTVL.

This clone is a singleton in its sample. V and J are TRBV6-1 and TRBJ1-2, with 9 bases identical to TRBD1. This CDR3 has 16 amino acids. The J segment lost 2 bases and the V segment lost 4 bases, leaving 8 bases of the junction unmatched. Germline CDR1 and CDR2: MNHNS and SASEGT. Written as DNA, the CDR3 is TGTGCCAGCAGTGCCGCCGGGACAGGGTGGAACTATGGCTACACCTTC. Protein product: CASSAAGTGWNYGYTF.

V gene TRBV5-1 combines with J gene TRBJ2-3; 8 bases fit TRBD1. Germline-derived CDR1 and CDR2 are SGHRS and YFSETQ. With V trimmed by 1 base and J by 4 bases, 8 bases remained unmatched. The CDR3 spans 16 residues. The DNA of the CDR3 is TGCGCCAGCAGCTTGAGTTTCAGGGGGCTATCAGATACGCAGTATTTT. Protein sequence: CASSLSFRGLSDTQYF.

The rearrangement joins TRBV7-9 to TRBJ2-7; 9 nucleotides agree with TRBD1. The CDR3 loop spans 16 amino acids. The ends lost 5 bases at V and 1 base at J; junction bases unmatched: 9. Germline V lookup: CDR1 SEHNR, CDR2 FQNEAQ (reference sequence). CDR3 residues: CASSRATGTGSYEQYF. CDR3 DNA sequence: TGTGCCAGCAGCCGAGCCACCGGGACAGGGTCCTACGAGCAGTACTTC. Based on the CDR3 plus reference TRBV7-9 and TRBJ2-7, the full variable domain is DTGVSQNPRHKITKRGQNVTFRCDPISEHNRLYWYRQTLGQGPEFLTYFQNEAQLEKSRLLSDRFSAERPKGSFSTLEIQRTEQGDSAMYLCASSRATGTGSYEQYFGPGTRLTVT.

J is TRBJ2-2 and V is TRBV4-3; D is unclear. Per germline, CDR1 LGHNA and CDR2 YSLEER. Trimming cost V 1 base and J 0 bases, with 6 bases left between them. CDR3 length equals 15 residues. The CDR3 here is CASSQATTNTGELFF. CDR3 coding DNA: TGCGCCAGCAGCCAAGCGACAACGAACACCGGGGAGCTGTTTTTT.

The chain joins TRBV11-3 to TRBJ2-1; TRBD2 agrees at 7 bases. The CDR3 runs to 13 residues. CDR1 and CDR2 (germline): SGHNT, YENEEA. V trimming: 6 bases; J trimming: 3 bases; junction bases outside the gene matches: 2. The CDR3 spells CASRGEGYNEQFF. The CDR3 DNA reads TGTGCCAGCAGGGGGGAGGGCTACAATGAGCAGTTCTTC.

The chain joins TRBV7-2 to TRBJ2-7; no clear D gene. The CDR3 is 18 residues long. V was clipped by 2 bases and J by 7 bases, with 27 bases between them. Germline CDR1 SGHTA, CDR2 FQGNSA. The DNA for the CDR3 is TGTGCCAGCAGCTTAAGCAGCCCTCCCCCAGTCCCCCGGCGGGAGCAGTACTTC. Amino acid sequence: CASSLSSPPPVPRREQYF.

The chain links TRBV27 to TRBJ1-5; maybe TRBD1 (6 bases). Germline V gene data show CDR1 as MNHEY and CDR2 as SMNVEV (reference sequence). CDR3 size: 14 residues. V lost 9 bases and J 2 bases, leaving 14 bases between the germline ends. In DNA form, the CDR3 reads TGTGCCAGTACACAGGGCAGGGGCAATCAGCCCCAGCATTTT. Translating gives CASTQGRGNQPQHF.

This chain joins TRBV5-1 and TRBJ1-3; D is uncertain. The germline V gene has CDR1 SGHRS and CDR2 YFSETQ. The CDR3 has 16 amino acids. With 1 base removed from V and 0 bases from J, the gap between germline ends came to 11 bases. The CDR3 reads CASSLTVSISGNTIYF. In DNA, the CDR3 is TGCGCCAGCAGCTTGACAGTTTCTATCTCTGGAAACACCATATATTTT.

The chain recombines TRBV5-1 with TRBJ1-1; D is ambiguous. V lost 0 bases, J lost 1 base, and 10 bases lay in between. CDR3 length equals 15 residues. CDR1 is SGHRS and CDR2 is YFSETQ in the germline V gene. Here the CDR3 reads CASSLVGFSNTEAFF. CDR3 sequence (DNA): TGCGCCAGCAGCTTGGTCGGTTTTTCGAACACTGAAGCTTTCTTT.

J is TRBJ2-1 and V is TRBV27; the match to TRBD2 covers 13 bases. J lost 8 bases, V lost 6 bases, and 4 bases had no gene match. Germline V lookup: CDR1 MNHEY, CDR2 SMNVEV (reference sequence). The CDR3 has 14 amino acids. The CDR3: CASSWTSGSDEQFF. In DNA form, the CDR3 reads TGTGCCAGCAGCTGGACTAGCGGGAGCGATGAGCAGTTCTTC.

The J gene is TRBJ2-2, the V gene TRBV7-3; D possibly corresponds to TRBD2 (5 bases). The germline V and J ends were trimmed by 3 bases and 5 bases, with 10 bases remaining between them. The CDR3 has 14 residues. Germline CDR1 and CDR2: SGHTA and FQGTGA. In nucleotides, the CDR3 is TGTGCCAGCAGCTTTTCGGGGAGAACCGGGGAGCTGTTTTTT. Translating gives CASSFSGRTGELFF. Using reference TRBV7-3 and TRBJ2-2 for the parts outside the CDR3, the full variable domain is GAGVSQTPSNKVTEKGKYVELRCDPISGHTALYWYRQSLGQGPEFLIYFQGTGAADDSGLPNDRFFAVRPEGSVSTLKIQRTERGDSAVYLCASSFSGRTGELFFGEGSRLTVL.